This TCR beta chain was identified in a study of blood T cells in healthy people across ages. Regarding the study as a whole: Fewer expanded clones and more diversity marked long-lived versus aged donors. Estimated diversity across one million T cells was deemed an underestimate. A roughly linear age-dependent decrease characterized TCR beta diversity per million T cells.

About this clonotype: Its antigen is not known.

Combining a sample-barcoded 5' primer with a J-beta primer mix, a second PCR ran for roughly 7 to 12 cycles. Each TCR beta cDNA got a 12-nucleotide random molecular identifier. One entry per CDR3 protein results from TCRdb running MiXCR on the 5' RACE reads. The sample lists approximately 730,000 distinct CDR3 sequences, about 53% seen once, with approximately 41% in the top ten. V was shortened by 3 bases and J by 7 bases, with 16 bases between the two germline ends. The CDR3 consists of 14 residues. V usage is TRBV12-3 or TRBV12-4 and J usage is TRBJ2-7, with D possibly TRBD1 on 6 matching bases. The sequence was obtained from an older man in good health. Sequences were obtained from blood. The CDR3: CASSFMDSLDEQYF. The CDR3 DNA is TGTGCCAGCAGTTTTATGGACAGCTTGGATGAGCAGTACTTC.